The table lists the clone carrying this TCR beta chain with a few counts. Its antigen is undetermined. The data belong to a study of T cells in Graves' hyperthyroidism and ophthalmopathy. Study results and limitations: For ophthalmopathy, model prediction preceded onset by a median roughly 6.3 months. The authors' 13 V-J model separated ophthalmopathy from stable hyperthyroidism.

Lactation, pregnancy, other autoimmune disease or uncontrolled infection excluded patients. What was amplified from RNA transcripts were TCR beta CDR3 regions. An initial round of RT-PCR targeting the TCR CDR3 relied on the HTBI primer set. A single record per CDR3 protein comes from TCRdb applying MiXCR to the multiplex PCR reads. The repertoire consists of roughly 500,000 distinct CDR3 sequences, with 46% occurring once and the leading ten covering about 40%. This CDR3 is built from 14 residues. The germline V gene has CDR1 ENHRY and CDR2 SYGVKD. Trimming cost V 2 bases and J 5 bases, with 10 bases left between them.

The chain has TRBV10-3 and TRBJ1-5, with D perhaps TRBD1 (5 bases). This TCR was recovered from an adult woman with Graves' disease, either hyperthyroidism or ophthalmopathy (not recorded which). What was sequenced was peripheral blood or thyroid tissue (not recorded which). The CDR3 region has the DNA TGTGCCATCAGTGAGCATCTGGGGGATCAGCCCCAGCATTTT. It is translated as CAISEHLGDQPQHF.